In its sample, the clone carrying this TCR beta chain was seen a few times. The sample comes from a study of response to subunit inactivated influenza vaccine. Per germline, CDR1 DFQATT and CDR2 SNEGSKA (reference sequence). The CDR3 is made up of 12 amino acids. With 6 bases removed from V and 9 bases from J, the gap between germline ends came to 16 bases. TCRdb passed the RT-PCR reads through MiXCR, listing each CDR3 protein once. Altogether roughly 630,000 distinct CDR3 sequences are present, 14% being singletons, with the ten largest covering about 7.6%. The source is a man in his fifties who received an inactivated influenza vaccine. The sequencing here drew on PBMCs from blood, taken 14 days before vaccination. V and J are TRBV20-1 and TRBJ2-3; D may be TRBD1 (6 bases). CDR3 in amino acids: CSAFPDRNTQYF. DNA of the CDR3: TGCAGTGCGTTCCCGGACAGAAACACGCAGTATTTT.